This T cell receptor (beta chain) came from a study of blood T cell repertoires in COVID-19. Assay: immunoSEQ multiplex PCR; the TCRdb copy retains only in-frame clones and omits some. The sample records a few hundred thousand clones, approximately 85% being singletons. The germline gives CDR1 LNHDA, CDR2 SQIVND (reference sequence). The CDR3 covers 16 residues. V lost 3 bases to trimming and J lost 7 bases; unmatched junction nucleotides: 9. The TCR sequence derives from a man aged 25 to 45 who had recovered from COVID-19. The specimen sequenced was PBMCs or T cells enriched from blood (not recorded which). V and J are TRBV19 and TRBJ2-2; TRBD1 aligns across 9 bases. The CDR3 protein is CASSILGQGGSGELFF. The CDR3 DNA sequence: TGTGCCAGTAGTATTCTGGGACAGGGTGGAAGCGGGGAGCTGTTTTTT.